A single sample gave rise to the 17 T cell receptor beta chains below, sequenced in a study of blood T cell repertoires in COVID-19. Sequenced by immunoSEQ multiplex PCR; TCRdb stores in-frame clones only, minus some. The data contain fewer than 200,000 clones, less than 85% of them singletons. The source material was PBMCs or T cells enriched from blood (not recorded which). The receptors were sampled from a man in his fifties or sixties who had recovered from COVID-19.

The rearrangement joins TRBV27 to TRBJ1-6; D unresolved. CDR3 length: 15 amino acids. In germline, CDR1 is MNHEY, CDR2 SMNVEV (reference sequence). The V and J ends lost 0 bases and 6 bases respectively, with 9 bases between them. CDR3 protein: CASSLSWQSNSPLHF. Here the CDR3 DNA reads TGTGCCAGCAGTTTATCGTGGCAGTCTAATTCACCCCTCCACTTT.

The chain combines TRBV2 with TRBJ2-1; perhaps TRBD1 as D (6 bases). Germline values: CDR1 SNHLY, CDR2 FYNNEI. CDR3 length equals 15 residues. Trimming removed 6 bases from V and 4 bases from J, with 16 bases in between. Here the CDR3 DNA reads TGTGCCAGCAGGCCGGGACATTCCCCTTACAATGAGCAGTTCTTC. This encodes CASRPGHSPYNEQFF.

V usage is TRBV5-8 and J usage is TRBJ1-1; 7 nucleotides match TRBD1. The V and J ends lost 4 bases and 8 bases, in that order; junction bases with no gene match: 8. The CDR3 has 13 residues. Per germline, CDR1 SGHTS and CDR2 YDEGEE. CDR3 nucleotides: TGTGCCAGCAGCCTAGAGGGGGACAGAGAAGCTTTCTTT. Amino acids: CASSLEGDREAFF. Combining the CDR3 with reference TRBV5-8 and TRBJ1-1 gives the whole variable domain EAGVTQSPTHLIKTRGQQATLRCSPISGHTSVYWYQQALGLGLQFLLWYDEGEERNRGNFPPRFSGRQFPNYSSELNVNALELEDSALYLCASSLEGDREAFFGQGTRLTVV.

The chain is built from TRBV28 and TRBJ1-4, with unresolved D. Trimming left V 8 bases short and J 0 bases short, with 19 bases between. This CDR3 spans 17 amino acids. The germline gives CDR1 MDHEN, CDR2 SYDVKM. The CDR3 nucleotides are TGTGCCAGCTCCAACCCCCCCAGCGAGGCAACTAATGAAAAACTGTTTTTT. This gives the protein CASSNPPSEATNEKLFF.

This clone is a singleton in its sample. The V and J genes are TRBV7-9 and TRBJ1-2, with 9 bases fitting TRBD1. The J segment lost 2 bases and the V segment lost 5 bases, leaving 6 bases of the junction unmatched. CDR1 SEHNR and CDR2 FQNEAQ come from the germline V gene (reference sequence). CDR3 length equals 15 residues. As DNA, the CDR3 is TGTGCCAGCAGCCCCGCCGGGACAGGGAACTATGGCTACACCTTC. Translating gives CASSPAGTGNYGYTF.

The chain has TRBV7-9 and TRBJ2-2; D remains unclear. Per the germline V gene, CDR1 is SEHNR and CDR2 is FQNEAQ (reference sequence). Trimming took off 2 bases at V and 3 bases at J, with 4 bases between the two ends. CDR3 size: 13 residues. CDR3 protein: CASSLRDTGELFF. CDR3 coding DNA: TGTGCCAGCAGCTTACGGGACACCGGGGAGCTGTTTTTT.

This chain connects TRBV5-1 to TRBJ2-7; tentative D call: TRBD1 (5 bases). Germline CDR1 SGHRS, CDR2 YFSETQ. The CDR3 has 13 amino acids. Deletions cut 2 bases from V and 2 bases from J, with 8 bases between. Written as DNA, the CDR3 is TGCGCCAGCAGCTTCCGACAGACCTACGAGCAGTACTTC. Residues: CASSFRQTYEQYF.

This rearrangement joins TRBV5-4 to TRBJ1-2; 12 nucleotides align to TRBD1. V was pared by 3 bases and J by 8 bases, with 11 bases of the junction left unmatched. Germline assignment: CDR1 SGHNT and CDR2 YYREEE (reference sequence). This CDR3 is 16 amino acids long. CDR3 loop: CASSSGTGGPFGGYTF. CDR3 coding DNA: TGTGCCAGCAGCTCCGGGACAGGGGGCCCTTTTGGAGGCTACACCTTC.

V and J are TRBV10-1 and TRBJ2-1, with 11 positions matching TRBD1. CDR1 and CDR2 (germline): WNHNN, SYGVQD (reference sequence). The CDR3 runs to 16 residues. Trimming cost V 4 bases and J 6 bases; bases outside gene matches: 8. The CDR3 sequence: CASSGTGGLPTNEQFF. In DNA form, the CDR3 reads TGCGCCAGCAGTGGGACAGGGGGCCTACCGACCAATGAGCAGTTCTTC.

This rearrangement joins TRBV27 to TRBJ1-5; D is unclear. The V gene's germline CDR1 is MNHEY and CDR2 SMNVEV (reference sequence). The CDR3 extends over 13 amino acids. Trimming took off 5 bases at V and 8 bases at J, with 13 bases between the two ends. The chain's CDR3 is CASSPLRAEPQHF. The CDR3 nucleotides are TGTGCCAGCAGTCCCCTGAGGGCTGAGCCCCAGCATTTT.

This clone has only one observation. V gene TRBV9 combines with J gene TRBJ2-2; TRBD2 matches 15 bases. V lost 3 bases and J lost 0; bases outside the gene matches: 12. The CDR3 is 21 amino acids. Germline loops: CDR1 SGDLS, CDR2 YYNGEE. This CDR3 reads CASSGLIPGLAGGPNTGELFF. For the CDR3, the DNA is TGTGCCAGCAGCGGCCTGATCCCGGGACTAGCGGGGGGTCCGAACACCGGGGAGCTGTTTTTT.

The chain recombines TRBV11-2 with TRBJ1-6; D gene uncertain. Germline CDR1 reads SGHAT; CDR2 reads FQNNGV. Trimming removed 1 base at V and 0 bases at J, with 4 bases between. The CDR3 has 15 amino acids. The CDR3 DNA is TGTGCCAGCAGCTTAGGGAGCTCCTATAATTCACCCCTCCACTTT. It codes for CASSLGSSYNSPLHF.

The sample holds a few counts of this clone. The gene calls are TRBV5-8 and TRBJ1-6; D unclear. CDR3 size: 12 residues. Germline assignment: CDR1 SGHTS and CDR2 YDEGEE. V dropped 2 bases and J dropped 10 bases, with 7 bases sitting between them. The CDR3 is CASSFRASPLHF. Here the CDR3 DNA reads TGTGCCAGCAGCTTCCGCGCCTCACCCCTCCACTTT. The full variable domain, rest sourced from reference TRBV5-8 and TRBJ1-6, is EAGVTQSPTHLIKTRGQQATLRCSPISGHTSVYWYQQALGLGLQFLLWYDEGEERNRGNFPPRFSGRQFPNYSSELNVNALELEDSALYLCASSFRASPLHFGNGTRLTVT.

This clone was detected a few times. The chain joins TRBV7-2 to TRBJ2-1; D remains unclear. Trimming stripped 0 bases from V and 14 bases from J, with 20 bases between. The germline gives CDR1 SGHTA, CDR2 FQGNSA. The CDR3 is made up of 15 amino acids. The CDR3 spells CASSLASPWVNEEFF. DNA of the CDR3: TGTGCCAGCAGCTTAGCGAGTCCATGGGTCAACGAGGAGTTCTTC. Supplemented by reference TRBV7-2 and TRBJ2-1, the full variable domain reads GAGVSQSPSNKVTEKGKDVELRCDPISGHTALYWYRQSLGQGLEFLIYFQGNSAPDKSGLPSDRFSAERTGGSVSTLTIQRTQQEDSAVYLCASSLASPWVNEEFFGPGTRLTVL.

In its sample, this clone was seen once. The chain combines TRBV19 with TRBJ1-3; D not resolved. This CDR3 is built from 14 residues. Per germline, CDR1 LNHDA and CDR2 SQIVND (reference sequence). Trimming cost V 9 bases and J 2 bases, with 14 bases left between them. The CDR3 loop reads CASGVNRAGNTIYF. CDR3 nucleotides: TGTGCCAGCGGGGTGAATAGAGCTGGAAACACCATATATTTT.

This chain uses TRBV25-1 with TRBJ1-1; D not resolved. Trimming removed 4 bases at V and 4 bases at J, with 10 bases between. Germline V gives CDR1 MGHDK, CDR2 SYGVNS. The CDR3 has 13 amino acids. The CDR3: CASSGGSGTEAFF. The CDR3, as DNA: TGTGCCAGCAGTGGAGGGTCCGGCACTGAAGCTTTCTTT.

The chain recombines TRBV19 with TRBJ2-3; 7 nucleotides agree with TRBD2. The trim removed 3 bases at V and 1 base at J, leaving 4 bases unmatched. Germline CDR1 and CDR2: LNHDA and SQIVND (reference sequence). There are 15 residues in the CDR3. CDR3 sequence reads: CASSIWAGGTDTQYF. CDR3 DNA: TGTGCCAGTAGTATTTGGGCGGGGGGCACAGATACGCAGTATTTT. The full variable domain, rest sourced from reference TRBV19 and TRBJ2-3, is DGGITQSPKYLFRKEGQNVTLSCEQNLNHDAMYWYRQDPGQGLRLIYYSQIVNDFQKGDIAEGYSVSREKKESFPLTVTSAQKNPTAFYLCASSIWAGGTDTQYFGPGTRLTVL.